The clone carrying this T cell receptor beta chain appeared many times. TRAV and TRBV primers primed cDNA for both TCRalpha and TCRbeta. Using a constant-region primer together with a V-primer adapter, TCRs were subjected to approximately 20 PCR cycles of amplification. Isolated mRNA was amplified by in vitro transcription. TCRdb redid the calling of the reads with MiXCR, one entry per CDR3 protein. The table has 65,000 to 100,000 distinct CDR3 sequences, around 17% seen once. The data were obtained in a study of low-dose radiotherapy and immunotherapy resistance in tumors. At the level of the study: Patients were given intravenous nivolumab 240 mg every two weeks plus ipilimumab 1 mg/kg every six weeks. The 200 mg/m2 dose of intravenous cyclophosphamide was given every two weeks, one day before radiation and immunotherapy.

Specified time point: before trial treatment. The CDR3 covers 15 residues. The ends were cut back, 0 bases at V and 7 bases at J, with 14 bases in the middle. Germline V gene lookup returns CDR1 SGHRS and CDR2 YFSETQ. The receptor's source is a male donor with prostate cancer. This material consisted of PBMCs, taken before treatment. V and J are TRBV5-1 and TRBJ2-1; D possibly corresponds to TRBD1 (5 bases). CDR3 DNA: TGCGCCAGCAGCTTGGCAAGTTGGGCAGGGAATGAGCAGTTCTTC. Protein product: CASSLASWAGNEQFF.